The clone carrying this T cell receptor (beta chain) was detected ten times or more. Its antigen is as yet unknown. The CDR3 sequence is 15 residues long. V was pared by 1 base and J by 4 bases, with 13 bases between. The germline CDR1 and CDR2 sequences are SGHTA and FQGTGA. Diagnoses used clinical symptoms, serum thyroxine and TRAb, thyroid ultrasound and orbital computed tomography. Isolation of PBMCs was performed on around 9.4 ml fresh peripheral blood. RNA transcripts provided the source from which TCR beta CDR3 regions were amplified. TCR CDR3 underwent first-round RT-PCR with the HTBI primer set. TCRdb ran MiXCR on the multiplex PCR reads and lists one entry per CDR3 protein. Found here are around 600,000 distinct CDR3 sequences, roughly 14% of them singletons; the top ten hold less than 9.5%. This entry comes from a study of T cells in Graves' hyperthyroidism and ophthalmopathy. Study summary: It was at initial diagnosis, before any treatment, that peripheral blood was collected. Study findings and constraints: The model's output predicted ophthalmopathy at a median of about 5.9 months prior to onset.

The receptor was derived from a woman aged 25 to 45 with Graves' hyperthyroidism. This sequence joins TRBV7-3 and TRBJ2-5; D gene unclear. Specimen: blood. The CDR3 loop is CASSLSPAWGETQYF. CDR3 sequence (DNA): TGTGCCAGCAGCTTAAGCCCAGCATGGGGAGAGACCCAGTACTTC.